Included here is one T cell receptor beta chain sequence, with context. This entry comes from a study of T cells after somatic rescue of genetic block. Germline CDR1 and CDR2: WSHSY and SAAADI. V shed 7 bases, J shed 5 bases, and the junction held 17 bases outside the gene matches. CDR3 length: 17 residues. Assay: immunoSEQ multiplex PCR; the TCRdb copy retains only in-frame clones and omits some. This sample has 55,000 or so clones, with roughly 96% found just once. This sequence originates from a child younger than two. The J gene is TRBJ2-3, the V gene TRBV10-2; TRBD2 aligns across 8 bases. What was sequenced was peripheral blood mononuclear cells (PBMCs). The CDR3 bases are TGCGCCAGCACTCACCTCTGGCCAGCGGGGGAAAAAGATACGCAGTATTTT. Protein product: CASTHLWPAGEKDTQYF.